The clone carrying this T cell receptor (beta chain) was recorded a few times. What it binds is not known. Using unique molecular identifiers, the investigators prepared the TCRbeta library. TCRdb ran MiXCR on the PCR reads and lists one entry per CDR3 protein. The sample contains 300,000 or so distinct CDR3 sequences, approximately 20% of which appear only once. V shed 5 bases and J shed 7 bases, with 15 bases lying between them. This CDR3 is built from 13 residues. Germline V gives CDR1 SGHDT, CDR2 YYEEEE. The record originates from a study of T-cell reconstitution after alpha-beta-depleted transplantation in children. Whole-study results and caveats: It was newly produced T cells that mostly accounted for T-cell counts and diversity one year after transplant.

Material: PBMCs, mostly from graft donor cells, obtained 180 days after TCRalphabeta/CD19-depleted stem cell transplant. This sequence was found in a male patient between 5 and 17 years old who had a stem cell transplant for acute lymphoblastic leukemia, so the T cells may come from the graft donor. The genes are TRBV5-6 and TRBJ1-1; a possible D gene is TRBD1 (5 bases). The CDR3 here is CASRPGPQREAFF. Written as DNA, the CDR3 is TGTGCCAGCAGGCCGGGACCCCAGCGTGAAGCTTTCTTT.